This entry concerns a single TCR beta chain. Other DNA sequences within the sample encode an identical CDR3. CDR1 LGHNA and CDR2 YSLEER come from the germline V gene. The CDR3 consists of 18 residues. With V trimmed by 0 bases and J by 0 bases, 5 bases remained unmatched. Sequencing was performed with immunoSEQ multiplex PCR; in TCRdb, only in-frame clones are kept and a portion is missing. The top ten hold about 1.9% of the sample, which has tens of thousands of clones, around 92% seen once. This sample is drawn from a study of T cells in localized non-small cell lung cancer. The starting material was peripheral blood, obtained before any cancer treatment. This chain connects TRBV4-3 to TRBJ2-2, with 9 positions matching TRBD2. The receptor comes from a female donor aged 60 or older with stage I lung adenocarcinoma. Written as DNA, the CDR3 is TGCGCCAGCAGCCAAGATCCTCCTAGCGGGGCGAACACCGGGGAGCTGTTTTTT. Translated: CASSQDPPSGANTGELFF.